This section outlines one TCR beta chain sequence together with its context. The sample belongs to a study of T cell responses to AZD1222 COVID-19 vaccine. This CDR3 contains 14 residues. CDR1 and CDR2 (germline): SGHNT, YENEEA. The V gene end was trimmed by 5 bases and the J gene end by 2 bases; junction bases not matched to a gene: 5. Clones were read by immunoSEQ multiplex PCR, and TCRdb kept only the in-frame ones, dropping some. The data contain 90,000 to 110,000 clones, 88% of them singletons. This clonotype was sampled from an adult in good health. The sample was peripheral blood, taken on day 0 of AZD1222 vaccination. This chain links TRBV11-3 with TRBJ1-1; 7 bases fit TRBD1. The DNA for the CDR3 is TGTGCCAGCAGCCCGGGGACAGCCAACACTGAAGCTTTCTTT. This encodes CASSPGTANTEAFF.